The 17 T cell receptor beta chains given below trace back to one sample, sequenced in a study of T cells in Graves' hyperthyroidism and ophthalmopathy. Authors of the study amplified TCR beta CDR3 regions from RNA transcripts. TCR CDR3 underwent first-round RT-PCR with the HTBI primer set. TCRdb re-called the multiplex PCR reads with MiXCR, one entry per CDR3 protein. The table lists about half a million distinct CDR3 sequences, about 15% of them singletons. What was sequenced was blood. Receptors were obtained from a woman aged 30 to 39 with Graves' ophthalmopathy.

V gene TRBV20-1 combines with J gene TRBJ2-3, with 9 bases that match TRBD1. Germline CDR1 and CDR2: DFQATT and SNEGSKA (reference sequence). J was trimmed by 4 bases and V by 4 bases; bases with no gene match: 6. This CDR3 is built from 14 residues. CDR3 nucleotide sequence: TGCAGTGCTACACCACAGGGGGCCGCAGATACGCAGTATTTT. Translation gives CSATPQGAADTQYF.

With regard to this clonotype: An end of the junction differs from the germline gene, which may be a read error. The chain joins TRBV5-1 to TRBJ2-7; D tentatively fits TRBD1 or TRBD2 (5 bases each). CDR1 is SGHRS, CDR2 YFSETQ, per germline. This CDR3 is built from 17 residues. In DNA form, the CDR3 reads TGCGCCAGCAGCTTGACAATAGAGGGGCATACCTCCTACGGGCAGTACTTC. It codes for CASSLTIEGHTSYGQYF.

A note on this clonotype: This may arise from a read error, as a much more abundant clone is one base away. Likely a read error: the CDR3 ends without its conserved phenylalanine or tryptophan. The V gene is TRBV20-1, the J gene TRBJ1-5; D is perhaps TRBD1 (5 bases). Trimming removed 4 bases from V and 0 bases from J, with 19 bases in between. This CDR3 comprises 17 residues. The germline CDR1 and CDR2 sequences are DFQATT and SNEGSKA (reference sequence). The chain's CDR3 is CSANTRESTYSNQPQHS. The CDR3, as DNA: TGCAGTGCTAATACCAGGGAATCTACCTATAGCAATCAGCCCCAGCATTCT.

The chain carries TRBV28 and TRBJ2-2; no firm D call. CDR3 length: 12 residues. The germline V and J ends were trimmed by 10 bases and 6 bases, with 12 bases remaining between them. Germline assignment: CDR1 MDHEN and CDR2 SYDVKM. CDR3 loop: CAICPISGELFF. CDR3 in DNA: TGTGCCATTTGCCCGATTTCCGGGGAGCTGTTTTTT.

This clonotype has a count of ten or more. The CDR3 nucleotides are TGTGCCAGCAGCCGGGGGGAGGGTAGGAAGCTCTATGGCTACACCTTC. Translated, it gives CASSRGEGRKLYGYTF. V gene TRBV12-3 or TRBV12-4 combines with J gene TRBJ1-2; possibly TRBD1 for D (5 bases). Between the trimmed V and J ends, which lost 6 bases and 4 bases, there was a span of 21 bases. The CDR3 runs 16 residues.

This clonotype appeared many times. This chain joins TRBV29-1 and TRBJ1-2, with 9 bases identical to TRBD1. Trimming removed 1 base from V and 6 bases from J; junction bases left unmatched: 6. Germline V gene data show CDR1 as SQVTM and CDR2 as ANQGSEA. The CDR3 sequence is 14 residues long. Here the CDR3 reads CSVEVRDREHGYTF. The CDR3 nucleotides read TGCAGCGTTGAAGTACGGGACAGGGAACATGGCTACACCTTC.

This clonotype came up a few times. J is TRBJ2-7 and V is TRBV10-3, with D perhaps matching TRBD2 (6 bases). The germline V and J ends were trimmed by 2 bases and 1 base, with 15 bases remaining between them. The CDR3 totals 16 residues. The germline CDR1 and CDR2 sequences are ENHRY and SYGVKD. The CDR3 DNA is TGTGCCATCAGTGAGGTACGGGGACGGGAGTCCTACGAGCAGTACTTC. It yields the protein CAISEVRGRESYEQYF.

This clonotype appeared a few times. V and J are TRBV20-1 and TRBJ2-3; TRBD2 agrees at 9 bases. The CDR3 extends over 14 amino acids. Looked up from germline, CDR1 is DFQATT and CDR2 is SNEGSKA (reference sequence). The V gene end was trimmed by 5 bases and the J gene end by 7 bases; junction bases not matched to a gene: 10. This CDR3 is CSADQREVWNTQYF. CDR3 coding DNA: TGCAGTGCTGACCAGCGGGAGGTCTGGAATACGCAGTATTTT.

Turning to this clonotype: A clone one base away is much larger, so this may be a read error. This chain joins TRBV12-3 or TRBV12-4 and TRBJ2-4, with a tentative D call TRBD1 (5 bases). This CDR3 spans 14 amino acids. This CDR3 reads CAGSPDRAKNIQYF. In DNA form, the CDR3 reads TGTGCCGGCAGTCCTGACAGAGCCAAAAACATTCAGTACTTC.

The table lists this clonotype with a few counts. The J gene is TRBJ1-5, the V gene TRBV4-1; the D gene is possibly TRBD1 (6 bases). The CDR3 is made up of 21 amino acids. Per the germline V gene, CDR1 is MGHRA and CDR2 is YSYEKL. Trimming took off 1 base at V and 0 bases at J, with 25 bases between the two ends. This CDR3 reads CASSQALDRRNIRLSNQPQHF. The CDR3 region has the DNA TGCGCCAGCAGCCAAGCTCTTGACAGGAGAAATATTCGCCTTAGCAATCAGCCCCAGCATTTT.

This clonotype showed up many times. J is TRBJ2-3 and V is TRBV20-1; D is undetermined. Germline values: CDR1 DFQATT, CDR2 SNEGSKA (reference sequence). The CDR3 covers 14 residues. The V gene lost 3 bases and the J gene lost 1 base, with 11 bases spanning the gap. CDR3 sequence: CSASPLNGTDTQYF. The CDR3 nucleotides read TGCAGTGCTAGTCCCCTTAACGGCACAGATACGCAGTATTTT.

Details on this clonotype: A far larger clone is just one base off, so this is likely a read error. The genes are TRBV9 and TRBJ1-1; D uncertain. CDR1 SGDLS and CDR2 YYNGEE come from the germline V gene. There are 12 residues in the CDR3. V was cut by 0 bases and J by 3 bases, with 3 bases left in between. The CDR3 spells CASSVEDTEAFF. For the CDR3, the DNA is TGTGCCAGCAGCGTAGAAGACACTGAAGCTTTCTTT.

V is TRBV2 and J is TRBJ2-3, with 9 bases identical to TRBD2. CDR3 length: 14 residues. V shed 10 bases and J 4 bases; nucleotides not matched to a gene: 9. Germline CDR1 SNHLY, CDR2 FYNNEI. The DNA of the CDR3 is TGTGCCACCAGGGGAGCGGGGGGCGCAGATACGCAGTATTTT. It specifies CATRGAGGADTQYF.

This clonotype was observed a handful of times. The V gene is TRBV20-1, the J gene TRBJ2-1; D gene unclear. V lost 5 bases to trimming and J lost 5 bases, with 4 bases between them. The CDR3 spans 10 residues. Per the germline V gene, CDR1 is DFQATT and CDR2 is SNEGSKA (reference sequence). The CDR3 protein is CSALNNEQFF. The CDR3 region has the DNA TGCAGTGCTTTAAACAATGAGCAGTTCTTC.

This clonotype has a count of ten or more. This sequence joins TRBV2 and TRBJ1-4; tentative D call: TRBD1 (6 bases). Germline V CDR1 and CDR2: SNHLY, FYNNEI. Deletions cut 11 bases from V and 7 bases from J, with 17 bases between. This CDR3 comprises 13 residues. The CDR3, as DNA: TGTGCCTGGAGTGGACCGGGGGCTGAAAAACTGTTTTTT. This translates into CAWSGPGAEKLFF.

The sample holds many counts of this clonotype. This rearrangement joins TRBV12-3 or TRBV12-4 to TRBJ2-7; tentatively, D is TRBD1 or TRBD2 (5 bases each). This CDR3 contains 13 residues. V was cut by 4 bases and J by 0 bases, with 7 bases left in between. DNA of the CDR3: TGTGCCAGCAGTTGGGGGAGCTCCTACGAGCAGTACTTC. It codes for CASSWGSSYEQYF.

This clonotype showed up just once. One end of the junction is discordant with germline, which a read error may explain. This rearrangement joins TRBV19 to TRBJ2-3; a possible D gene is TRBD2 (6 bases). Germline-derived CDR1 and CDR2 are LNHDA and SQIVND (reference sequence). This CDR3 comprises 15 residues. CDR3 sequence: CASSIGGVRTDMQYF. CDR3 bases: TGTGCCAGTAGTATTGGAGGGGTCAGAACAGATATGCAGTATTTT.